This T cell receptor (beta chain) was observed in a study of identical twins (dated by TCRdb to the mid-2010s). Context from the whole study: The study deep-sequenced TCR alpha and beta repertoires from monozygotic twins, unrelated adults of various ages and cord blood to test whether fetal clonotypes persist. To rule out contamination, replicate twin experiments were performed at different times with different library preparation protocols.

All donors were healthy Caucasians. The twin cohort consisted of three pairs of female monozygotic twins, all aged roughly 18 to 29 years. Peripheral blood mononuclear cells were the source from which RNA for the TCR libraries was isolated. The library came from 5' RACE. The sequencer was an Illumina HiSeq 2000. Template switching introduced a universal primer binding site; the final cDNA contained a unique molecular identifier, enabling accurate counting of TCR cDNA molecules. Specific primers in the conserved constant-segment region were used to synthesize first-strand cDNA for the TCR alpha and beta chains. To control for contamination, every cDNA library was double barcoded, receiving both a SMART-Mk sample barcode and Illumina barcodes. Two successive PCR steps introduced TruSeq adapter sequences along with Illumina sample barcodes. The Illumina HiSeq platform was used with custom primers to sequence TCR alpha and beta cDNA libraries. The published analysis was carried out like this. Unique molecular identifiers were extracted from raw reads with MiGEC, and CDR3 positions were determined with MiXCR. For each individual, recombination models were inferred using an EM algorithm with the repgenHMM and IGoR tools. The tcR package in R was used for shared clonotype analysis, with sharing normalized by the product of cloneset sizes. To study raw recombination without the effects of thymic and clonal selection, out-of-frame nonproductive sequences were analyzed. The public sequencing data were trimmed at Q25 with fastp and processed into clonotypes with MiXCR by TCRdb, which kept only in-frame beta chains. Entries are consolidated by CDR3 protein sequence, retaining the most common genes and DNA. The V and J calls, along with clone size, are taken from TCRdb and not from the paper's own processing. For this sample there are 690,000 or so distinct CDR3 sequences; less than 10% appear just once. The ten largest make up 0.98% of the sample.

General conclusions and limits of the study: Because the same donors could not be followed over many years, conclusions were based on cross-sectional statistical analysis. In monozygotic twins, recombination models systematically underestimated out-of-frame TCR alpha sharing, but the models matched the sharing seen between unrelated individuals. Abundant cord blood beta clonotypes carried fewer insertions; young adult naive repertoires showed a weaker similar trend, while memory repertoires showed none. The excess sharing between twins in beta out-of-frame sequences was weaker because fewer shared sequences reduced the signal-to-noise ratio. Compared with coincidental sharing between unrelated individuals, out-of-frame TCR alpha sequences shared between twins showed an excess of sequences with low generation probability. Invariant T cells such as MAIT and iNKT could partly confound zero-insertion analyses, although diverse VJ usage argued against such confounding for most clonotypes.

The CDR3 measures 13 amino acids from cysteine to phenylalanine. Only the CDR3 part of the read is kept: 39 bases, read in frame from the first base. Trimming costs V 3 bases and J 8 bases, and their ends lie 12 bases apart. CDR1 and CDR2, looked up from the germline V gene, are SGHDT and YYEEEE. In the case of this clonotype: Its specific antigen is unknown. No qualities accompany the bases; no much larger clone lies one base away.

The same sample was also used in a study of yellow fever vaccine responses in identical twins. The second paper states: The T cell response to vaccination in identical twins was reported by the authors to appear partly convergent and partly personalized. Focusing on identical twins, the study followed the T cell clones that responded to the vaccine, and did so with precision.

The source of this sequence is a woman aged 18 to 35 in good health. The sample consisted of PBMCs. This chain joins TRBV5-6 to TRBJ2-4; TRBD1 is possibly the D segment (6 matching bases). The CDR3 region reads CASSSTGRYIQYF. The nucleotide sequence reads as follows: TGTGCCAGCAGCTCGACAGGCAGGTACATTCAGTACTTC.